This T cell receptor beta chain was obtained from a study of OX40 agonist ivuxolimab in advanced cancers. This clone was counted a single time. With 3 bases removed from V and 4 bases from J, the gap between germline ends came to 9 bases. The CDR3 sequence is 13 residues long. Germline V gene data show CDR1 as SSHAT and CDR2 as FNYEAQ (reference sequence). Data came from immunoSEQ multiplex PCR; TCRdb stores just in-frame clones and leaves some out. The table has 44,000 or so clones, 79% seen once. The TCR was taken from an adult with an advanced solid tumor such as melanoma, head and neck, liver or kidney cancer. The chain recombines TRBV7-7 with TRBJ1-1, with no clear D. This sample comprised CD4+ or CD8+ T cells sorted from blood, obtained in a trial of the OX40 agonist ivuxolimab. CDR3 coding DNA: TGTGCCAGCAGCTTGAGGGTGAGCACTGAAGCTTTCTTT. Translating gives CASSLRVSTEAFF.